These 15 T cell receptor beta chains originate from one sample sequenced in a study of blood T cells in healthy people across ages. Next came a second PCR, run for about 7 to 12 cycles, which used a sample-barcoded 5' primer along with a J-beta primer mix. MiXCR, run by TCRdb on the 5' RACE reads, gives a single entry per CDR3 protein. The table has roughly 1.4 million distinct CDR3 sequences, around 59% seen once; the top ten hold over 5%. The source material was blood. The receptors come from a man younger than 30 in good health.

The chain joins TRBV4-1 to TRBJ2-7; unclear D gene. CDR1 and CDR2 from the germline V gene are MGHRA and YSYEKL. The CDR3 runs to 15 residues. Trimming stripped 1 base from V and 3 bases from J, with 13 bases between. CDR3 coding DNA: TGCGCCAGCAGCCAAGGCTTGACCTTCAACTACGAGCAGTACTTC. This encodes CASSQGLTFNYEQYF.

The chain couples TRBV6-6 to TRBJ1-5; maybe TRBD1 (5 bases). The CDR3 runs to 14 residues. V dropped 6 bases and J dropped 0 bases, with 9 bases sitting between them. Germline V CDR1 and CDR2: MNHNY, SVGAGI (reference sequence). CDR3: CASRPRVSNQPQHF. DNA of the CDR3: TGTGCCAGCAGACCCAGGGTTAGCAATCAGCCCCAGCATTTT.

The chain is built from TRBV2 and TRBJ1-2, with D unclear. CDR3 length: 12 amino acids. From germline, CDR1 is SNHLY and CDR2 FYNNEI. Trimming took 8 bases from V and 8 from J, leaving 15 bases between them. The CDR3 bases are TGTGCCAGCGACAATGAGGTTCGCGGCTACACCTTC. Its translation: CASDNEVRGYTF.

Many counts were recorded for this clonotype. This chain uses TRBV7-2 with TRBJ2-7; no reliable D call. From germline, CDR1 is SGHTA and CDR2 FQGNSA. V dropped 6 bases and J dropped 1 base, with 7 bases sitting between them. There are 12 residues in the CDR3. As DNA, the CDR3 is TGTGCCAGCAGTTTGCAGTCCTACGAGCAGTACTTC. Its translation is CASSLQSYEQYF. The complete variable domain, with remaining parts taken from reference TRBV7-2 and TRBJ2-7, reads GAGVSQSPSNKVTEKGKDVELRCDPISGHTALYWYRQSLGQGLEFLIYFQGNSAPDKSGLPSDRFSAERTGGSVSTLTIQRTQQEDSAVYLCASSLQSYEQYFGPGTRLTVT.

This clonotype was seen a few times. The genes are TRBV7-9 and TRBJ1-2; D call uncertain. V was cut by 7 bases and J by 4 bases, with 13 bases left in between. The CDR3 sequence is 13 residues long. The germline V gene has CDR1 SEHNR and CDR2 FQNEAQ (reference sequence). The CDR3 here is CASTHGSVYGYTF. For the CDR3, the DNA is TGTGCCAGCACCCATGGAAGTGTCTATGGCTACACCTTC.

This clonotype was seen only once. The chain carries TRBV20-1 and TRBJ2-5; the match to TRBD2 covers 8 bases. In germline, CDR1 is DFQATT, CDR2 SNEGSKA (reference sequence). V was clipped by 4 bases and J by 1 base; unmatched bases: 8. The CDR3 covers 15 residues. The CDR3 region has the DNA TGCAGTGCTAAAGGGAGACTAGCGATCCAAGAGACCCAGTACTTC. This codes for CSAKGRLAIQETQYF.

CDR3: CASSRGTSGLTDTQYF. CDR3 DNA: TGCGCCAGCAGCCGAGGGACTAGCGGCCTCACAGATACGCAGTATTTT. V is TRBV4-1 and J is TRBJ2-3; 11 bases line up with TRBD2. The CDR3 runs 16 residues. With V trimmed by 4 bases and J by 2 bases, 5 bases remained unmatched. Germline CDR1 MGHRA, CDR2 YSYEKL.

The chain uses TRBV2 and TRBJ1-6; a weak D match, TRBD1 (5 bases). The CDR3 is made up of 15 amino acids. V dropped 6 bases and J dropped 9 bases, with 18 bases sitting between them. From germline, CDR1 is SNHLY and CDR2 FYNNEI. The CDR3 DNA reads as TGTGCCAGCAGGAGGGAGCGGGACGCCAGTTCACCCCTCCACTTT. Translated: CASRRERDASSPLHF.

V usage is TRBV12-5 and J usage is TRBJ2-7; no reliable D call. Between the trimmed V and J ends, which lost 0 bases and 0 bases, there was a span of 12 bases. Germline lookup yields CDR1 LGHNT and CDR2 FRNRAP. The CDR3 runs to 16 residues. This CDR3 reads CASGLVLGGNSYEQYF. In DNA, the CDR3 is TGTGCTAGTGGTTTGGTACTTGGCGGAAACTCCTACGAGCAGTACTTC.

The chain joins TRBV7-9 to TRBJ1-2; 10 bases align to TRBD1. Germline CDR1 and CDR2: SEHNR and FQNEAQ (reference sequence). The CDR3 totals 16 residues. The trim removed 5 bases at V and 6 bases at J, leaving 12 bases unmatched. This chain's CDR3 is CASSRGTGASRDGYTF. CDR3 DNA: TGTGCCAGCAGCCGCGGGACAGGGGCTTCTAGGGATGGCTACACCTTC.

This chain links TRBV4-1 with TRBJ1-4, with D hard to call. Germline V CDR1 and CDR2: MGHRA, YSYEKL. The CDR3 spans 15 residues. The V and J ends lost 0 bases and 7 bases respectively, with 12 bases between them. Written as DNA, the CDR3 is TGCGCCAGCAGCCAAGATACCCAGGCCCCTGAAAAACTGTTTTTT. Translation: CASSQDTQAPEKLFF.

V gene TRBV28 combines with J gene TRBJ1-2, with D perhaps TRBD1 (5 bases). The length of the CDR3 is 15 residues. Trimming shortened V by 7 bases and J by 0 bases, and 15 bases separated the two germline ends. Germline CDR1 MDHEN, CDR2 SYDVKM. CDR3 sequence: CASTPWGGSNYGYTF. In DNA form, the CDR3 reads TGTGCCAGCACCCCATGGGGGGGTTCTAACTATGGCTACACCTTC.

This clonotype was observed a few times. V usage is TRBV7-8 and J usage is TRBJ2-2; a possible D gene is TRBD1 (5 bases). The germline V gene encodes CDR1 SGHVS and CDR2 FQNEAQ. The CDR3 has 16 amino acids. The V end was cut by 5 bases, the J end by 6 bases, with 19 bases between. CDR3 protein: CASSELDIPFPGELFF. DNA for the CDR3: TGTGCCAGCAGCGAGCTGGACATCCCGTTCCCCGGGGAGCTGTTTTTT.

This chain joins TRBV29-1 and TRBJ2-7; the match to TRBD1 covers 8 bases. This CDR3 spans 15 amino acids. V lost 4 bases to trimming and J lost 2 bases; unmatched junction nucleotides: 10. From germline, CDR1 is SQVTM and CDR2 ANQGSEA. CDR3 nucleotide sequence: TGCAGCGTTGGAGGGGCAGGGGGCCCCACCTACGAGCAGTACTTC. It translates to CSVGGAGGPTYEQYF.

This chain connects TRBV5-1 to TRBJ2-7; 9 nucleotides line up with TRBD1. The CDR3 loop spans 15 amino acids. Germline trimming cut 3 bases from V and 5 bases from J; bases unmatched to any gene: 9. The V gene's germline CDR1 is SGHRS and CDR2 YFSETQ. The CDR3 DNA is TGCGCCAGCAGCTCCCCTCGGACAGGGGTGAACGAGCAGTACTTC. This sequence encodes CASSSPRTGVNEQYF.